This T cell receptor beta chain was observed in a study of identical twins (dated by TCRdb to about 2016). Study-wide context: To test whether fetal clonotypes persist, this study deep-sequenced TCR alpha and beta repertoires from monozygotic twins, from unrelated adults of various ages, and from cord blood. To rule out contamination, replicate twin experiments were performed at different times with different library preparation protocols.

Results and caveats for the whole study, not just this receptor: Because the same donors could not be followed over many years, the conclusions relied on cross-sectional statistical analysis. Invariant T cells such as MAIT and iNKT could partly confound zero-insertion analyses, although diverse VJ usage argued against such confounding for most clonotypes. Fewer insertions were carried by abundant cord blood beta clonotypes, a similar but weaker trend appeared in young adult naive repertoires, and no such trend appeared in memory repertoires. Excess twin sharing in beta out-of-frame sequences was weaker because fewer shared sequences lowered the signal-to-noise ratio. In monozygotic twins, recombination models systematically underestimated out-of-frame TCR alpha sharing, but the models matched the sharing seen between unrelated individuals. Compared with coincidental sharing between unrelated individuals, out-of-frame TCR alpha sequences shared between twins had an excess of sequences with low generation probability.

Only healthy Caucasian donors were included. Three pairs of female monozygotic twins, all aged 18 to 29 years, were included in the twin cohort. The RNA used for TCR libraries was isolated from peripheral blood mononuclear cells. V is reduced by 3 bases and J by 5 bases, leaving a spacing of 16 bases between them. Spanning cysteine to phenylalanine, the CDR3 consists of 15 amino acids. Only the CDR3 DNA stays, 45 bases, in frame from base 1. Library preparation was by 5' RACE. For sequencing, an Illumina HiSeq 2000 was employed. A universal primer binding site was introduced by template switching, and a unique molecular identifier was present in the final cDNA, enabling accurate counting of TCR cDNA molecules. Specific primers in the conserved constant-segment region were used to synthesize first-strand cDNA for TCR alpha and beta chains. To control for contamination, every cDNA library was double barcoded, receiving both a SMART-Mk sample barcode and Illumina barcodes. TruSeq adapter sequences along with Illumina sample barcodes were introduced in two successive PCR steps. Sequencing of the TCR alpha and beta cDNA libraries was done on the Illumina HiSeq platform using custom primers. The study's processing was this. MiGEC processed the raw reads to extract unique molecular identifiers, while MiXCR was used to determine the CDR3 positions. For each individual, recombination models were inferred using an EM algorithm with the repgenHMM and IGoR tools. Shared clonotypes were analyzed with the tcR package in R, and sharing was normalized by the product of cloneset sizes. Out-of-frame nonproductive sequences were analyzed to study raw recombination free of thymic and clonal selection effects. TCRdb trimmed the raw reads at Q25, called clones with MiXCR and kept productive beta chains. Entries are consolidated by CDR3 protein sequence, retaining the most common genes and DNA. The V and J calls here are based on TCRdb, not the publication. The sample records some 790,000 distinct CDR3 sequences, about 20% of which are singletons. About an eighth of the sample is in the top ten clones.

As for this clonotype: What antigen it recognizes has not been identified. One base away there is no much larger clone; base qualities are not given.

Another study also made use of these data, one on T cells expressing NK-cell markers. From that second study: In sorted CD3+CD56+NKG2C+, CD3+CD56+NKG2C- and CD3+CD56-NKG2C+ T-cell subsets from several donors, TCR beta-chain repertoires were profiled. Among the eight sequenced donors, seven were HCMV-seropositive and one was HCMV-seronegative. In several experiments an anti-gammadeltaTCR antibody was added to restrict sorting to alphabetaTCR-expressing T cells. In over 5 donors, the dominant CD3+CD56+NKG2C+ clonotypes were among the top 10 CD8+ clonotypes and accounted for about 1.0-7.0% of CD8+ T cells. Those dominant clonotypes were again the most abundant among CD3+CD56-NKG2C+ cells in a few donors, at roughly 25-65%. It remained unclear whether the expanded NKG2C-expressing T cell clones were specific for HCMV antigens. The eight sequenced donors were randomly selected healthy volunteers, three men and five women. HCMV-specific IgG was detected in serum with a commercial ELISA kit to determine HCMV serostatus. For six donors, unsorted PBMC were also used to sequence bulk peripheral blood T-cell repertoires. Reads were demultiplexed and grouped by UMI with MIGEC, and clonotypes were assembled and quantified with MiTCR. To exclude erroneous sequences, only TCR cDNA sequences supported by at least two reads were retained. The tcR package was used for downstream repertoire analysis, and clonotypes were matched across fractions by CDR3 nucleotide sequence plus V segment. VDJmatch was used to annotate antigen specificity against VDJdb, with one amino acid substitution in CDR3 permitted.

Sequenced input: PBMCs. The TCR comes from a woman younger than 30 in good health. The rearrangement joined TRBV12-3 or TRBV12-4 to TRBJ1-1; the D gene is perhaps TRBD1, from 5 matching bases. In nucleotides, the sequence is TGTGCCAGCAGTTTCTGGGGCTCTCAGGAGACTGAAGCTTTCTTT. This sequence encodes CASSFWGSQETEAFF.